What follows are 16 T cell receptor beta chains derived from one specimen sequenced in a study of shared clonotypes between healthy human individuals. The assay was immunoSEQ multiplex PCR, and TCRdb's table has in-frame clones only and misses some. The repertoire holds approximately 2,300,000 clones, roughly 90% seen once, with 0.37% in the top ten. Sequencing was carried out using naive CD4+ T cells from PBMCs. Subset: CD45RA+ positively selected. The receptors here all came from a man aged 18 to 29 in good health. Some clones in this sample may be carry-over from other donors' samples.

V is TRBV2 and J is TRBJ2-7, with a tentative D call TRBD2 (6 bases). In germline, CDR1 is SNHLY, CDR2 FYNNEI. Trimming pared 4 bases from V and 6 bases from J, leaving 13 bases between. The CDR3 length is 13 residues. In DNA form, the CDR3 reads TGTGCCAGCAGTGGGGGGGATGAGCTCGAGCAGTACTTC. Amino acid sequence: CASSGGDELEQYF.

The chain carries TRBV9 and TRBJ2-7; no clear D. Germline V gene lookup returns CDR1 SGDLS and CDR2 YYNGEE. This CDR3 is built from 14 residues. Trimming removed 6 bases from V and 0 bases from J, with 13 bases in between. The CDR3 loop is CASTPSATSYEQYF. CDR3 nucleotides: TGTGCCAGCACCCCCTCGGCTACCTCCTACGAGCAGTACTTC.

The chain links TRBV6-5 to TRBJ1-5; D not resolved. Trimming pared 10 bases from V and 3 bases from J, leaving 19 bases between. This CDR3 spans 15 amino acids. Germline CDR1 reads MNHEY; CDR2 reads SVGAGI. The CDR3 spells CAKFDRVLFNQPQHF. The CDR3 DNA sequence: TGTGCCAAATTCGACCGGGTTCTTTTCAATCAGCCCCAGCATTTT.

The gene calls are TRBV6-1 and TRBJ1-3; D is unresolved. Trimming cost V 3 bases and J 4 bases, with 7 bases left between them. Germline CDR1 MNHNS, CDR2 SASEGT. The CDR3 length is 13 residues. CDR3 sequence (DNA): TGTGCCAGCAGTGAGCTCGTCGGAAACACCATATATTTT. Translating it yields CASSELVGNTIYF.

The genes are TRBV19 and TRBJ1-5; no clear D. Germline V CDR1 and CDR2: LNHDA, SQIVND (reference sequence). The CDR3 runs 15 residues. V was pared by 3 bases and J by 4 bases, with 13 bases between. CDR3 sequence reads: CASSIMGMSNQPQHF. CDR3 DNA sequence: TGTGCCAGTAGTATCATGGGGATGTCTAATCAGCCCCAGCATTTT.

The chain has TRBV30 and TRBJ2-7, with D unresolved. The CDR3 is 12 residues long. V was trimmed by 0 bases and J by 6 bases, leaving 9 bases between them. Germline V gene data show CDR1 as GTSNPN and CDR2 as SVGIG (reference sequence). The CDR3 loop is CAWSVRWGEQYF. In nucleotides, the CDR3 is TGTGCCTGGAGTGTACGGTGGGGCGAGCAGTACTTC.

CDR3 sequence reads: CASSFRQGGVNEQFF. The CDR3 DNA follows: TGTGCCAGCAGCTTCCGGCAGGGAGGTGTCAATGAGCAGTTCTTC. The V and J genes are TRBV7-3 and TRBJ2-1, with a possible D match to TRBD2 (6 bases). The CDR3 consists of 15 residues. Germline-derived CDR1 and CDR2 are SGHTA and FQGTGA. The ends were cut back, 3 bases at V and 6 bases at J, with 15 bases in the middle.

The chain carries TRBV14 and TRBJ1-1; 9 bases align to TRBD1. V lost 4 bases and J lost 3; bases outside the gene matches: 3. The CDR3 consists of 14 residues. Germline V gene lookup returns CDR1 SGHDN and CDR2 FVKESK. Here the CDR3 reads CASSRTGVDTEAFF. CDR3 in DNA: TGTGCCAGCAGCCGGACAGGGGTGGACACTGAAGCTTTCTTT.

V and J are TRBV2 and TRBJ2-3; D tentatively fits TRBD1 or TRBD2 (6 bases each). Germline-derived CDR1 and CDR2 are SNHLY and FYNNEI. The CDR3 length is 16 residues. Trimming left V 8 bases short and J 5 bases short, with 23 bases between. The CDR3 loop is CASHSQRGASGDTQYF. The CDR3 DNA reads TGTGCCAGCCACTCTCAAAGGGGGGCCTCGGGAGATACGCAGTATTTT.

This clone was picked up a small number of times. This specimen includes other DNA sequences encoding the same CDR3. The V and J genes are TRBV5-4 and TRBJ2-7; D remains unclear. There are 13 residues in the CDR3. Germline V gives CDR1 SGHNT, CDR2 YYREEE (reference sequence). V shed 0 bases and J shed 2 bases, with 6 bases lying between them. CDR3 sequence reads: CASSLDRTYEQYF. DNA of the CDR3: TGTGCCAGCAGCTTGGACAGAACCTACGAGCAGTACTTC. The full variable domain, completed using reference TRBV5-4 and TRBJ2-7, is ETGVTQSPTHLIKTRGQQVTLRCSSQSGHNTVSWYQQALGQGPQFIFQYYREEENGRGNFPPRFSGLQFPNYSSELNVNALELDDSALYLCASSLDRTYEQYFGPGTRLTVT.

The V gene is TRBV11-3, the J gene TRBJ2-3; a possible D gene is TRBD2 (5 bases). CDR3 size: 15 residues. Germline loops: CDR1 SGHNT, CDR2 YENEEA. Trimming cost V 1 base and J 3 bases, with 11 bases left between them. The CDR3: CASSLAGTETDTQYF. The CDR3 bases are TGTGCCAGCAGCTTAGCGGGAACGGAAACAGATACGCAGTATTTT.

The CDR3 nucleotides read TGCGCCAGCAGCTTGGCCTTGGGAAACTACGAGCAGTACTTC. Protein product: CASSLALGNYEQYF. The chain is built from TRBV5-1 and TRBJ2-7; D uncertain. Germline V gene sequence: CDR1 SGHRS, CDR2 YFSETQ. V was trimmed by 0 bases and J by 3 bases, leaving 10 bases between them. The CDR3 has 14 residues.

The chain links TRBV5-4 to TRBJ2-7; 9 bases match TRBD1. Looked up from germline, CDR1 is SGHNT and CDR2 is YYREEE (reference sequence). V was clipped by 1 base and J by 3 bases; unmatched bases: 5. This CDR3 region has 15 residues. CDR3 region: CASSLSHRGRYEQYF. CDR3 bases: TGTGCCAGCAGCTTGTCCCACAGGGGGCGCTACGAGCAGTACTTC.

The rearrangement joins TRBV9 to TRBJ2-7; the match to TRBD2 covers 8 bases. V lost 3 bases and J lost 3; bases outside the gene matches: 8. From germline, CDR1 is SGDLS and CDR2 YYNGEE. The CDR3 has 15 residues. The CDR3 sequence is CASSATGTSGYEQYF. The CDR3, as DNA: TGTGCCAGCAGCGCCACCGGGACTAGTGGCTACGAGCAGTACTTC.

This clone showed up just a few times. This specimen includes other DNA sequences encoding the same CDR3. The chain is built from TRBV7-9 and TRBJ2-1; 11 bases agree with TRBD2. The J segment lost 6 bases and the V segment lost 3 bases, leaving 1 base of the junction unmatched. The CDR3 is 14 residues long. Germline V gene data show CDR1 as SEHNR and CDR2 as FQNEAQ (reference sequence). CDR3 DNA: TGTGCCAGCAGCTTCGGGACTAGCGGCAATGAGCAGTTCTTC. Protein: CASSFGTSGNEQFF. The variable domain in full, with the rest retrieved from reference TRBV7-9 and TRBJ2-1, is DTGVSQNPRHKITKRGQNVTFRCDPISEHNRLYWYRQTLGQGPEFLTYFQNEAQLEKSRLLSDRFSAERPKGSFSTLEIQRTEQGDSAMYLCASSFGTSGNEQFFGPGTRLTVL.

The chain has TRBV7-9 and TRBJ2-1, with 7 bases aligning to TRBD2. Losses at the gene ends were 3 bases for V and 6 bases for J; bases not matched to a gene: 17. Looked up from germline, CDR1 is SEHNR and CDR2 is FQNEAQ (reference sequence). The CDR3 covers 18 residues. The CDR3 loop reads CASSLGSRGGRESNEQFF. The CDR3 DNA is TGTGCCAGCAGCTTGGGTTCCCGGGGTGGGAGGGAGAGCAATGAGCAGTTCTTC.